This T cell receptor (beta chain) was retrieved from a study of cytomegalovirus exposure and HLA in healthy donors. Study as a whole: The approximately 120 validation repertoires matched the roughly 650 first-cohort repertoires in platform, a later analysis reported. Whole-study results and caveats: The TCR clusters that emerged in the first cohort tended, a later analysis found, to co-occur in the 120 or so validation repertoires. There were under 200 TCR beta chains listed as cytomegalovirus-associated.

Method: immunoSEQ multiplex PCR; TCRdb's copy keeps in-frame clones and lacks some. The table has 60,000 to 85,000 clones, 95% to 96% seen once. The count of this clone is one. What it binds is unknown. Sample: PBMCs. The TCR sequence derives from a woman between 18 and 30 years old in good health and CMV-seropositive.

The CDR3 DNA sequence: TGTGCCAGCAGCTTTCTAGCGGGGGTATACAATGAGCAGTTCTTC. As protein: CASSFLAGVYNEQFF. The rearrangement links TRBV5-6 to TRBJ2-1; 10 bases match TRBD2. The CDR3 contains 15 residues. V shed 2 bases and J 4 bases; nucleotides not matched to a gene: 3. CDR1 is SGHDT and CDR2 is YYEEEE in the germline V gene.